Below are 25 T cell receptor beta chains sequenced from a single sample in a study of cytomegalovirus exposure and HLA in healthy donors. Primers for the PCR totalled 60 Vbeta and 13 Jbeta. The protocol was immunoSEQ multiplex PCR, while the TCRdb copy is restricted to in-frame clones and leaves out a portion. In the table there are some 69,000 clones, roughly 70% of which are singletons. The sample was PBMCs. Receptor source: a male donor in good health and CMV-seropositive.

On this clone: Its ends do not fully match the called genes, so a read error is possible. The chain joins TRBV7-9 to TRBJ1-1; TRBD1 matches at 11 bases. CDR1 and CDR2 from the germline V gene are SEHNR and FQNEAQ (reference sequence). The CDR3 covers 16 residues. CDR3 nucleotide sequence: TGTTCCAGCAGCTCATCACCGGGACAGGGGGACACTGAAGCTTTCTTT. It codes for CSSSSSPGQGDTEAFF.

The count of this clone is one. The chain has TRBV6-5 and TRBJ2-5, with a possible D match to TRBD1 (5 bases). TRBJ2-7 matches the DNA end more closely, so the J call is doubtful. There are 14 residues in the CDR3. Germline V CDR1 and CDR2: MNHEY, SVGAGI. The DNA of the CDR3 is TGTGCCAGCAGATACACCTCCGACAGATACGAGCAGTACTTC. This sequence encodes CASRYTSDRYEQYF.

The CDR3 DNA reads TGTGCCAGCAGTGACCACGGGACATACCTAGGAGATACGCAGTATTTT. Translated: CASSDHGTYLGDTQYF. The genes are TRBV2 and TRBJ2-3; perhaps TRBD1 as D (6 bases). Germline V gene sequence: CDR1 SNHLY, CDR2 FYNNEI. The V end lost 3 bases, the J end lost 5 bases, and 18 bases lay between the germline ends. This CDR3 comprises 16 residues. Full variable domain (rest looked up from reference TRBV2 and TRBJ2-3): EPEVTQTPSHQVTQMGQEVILRCVPISNHLYFYWYRQILGQKVEFLVSFYNNEISEKSEIFDDQFSVERPDGSNFTLKIRSTKLEDSAMYFCASSDHGTYLGDTQYFGPGTRLTVL.

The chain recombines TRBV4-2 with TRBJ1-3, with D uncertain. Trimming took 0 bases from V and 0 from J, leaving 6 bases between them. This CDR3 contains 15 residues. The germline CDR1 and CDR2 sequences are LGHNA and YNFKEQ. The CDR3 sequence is CASSQEGSSGNTIYF. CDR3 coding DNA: TGTGCCAGCAGCCAAGAGGGGAGCTCTGGAAACACCATATATTTT.

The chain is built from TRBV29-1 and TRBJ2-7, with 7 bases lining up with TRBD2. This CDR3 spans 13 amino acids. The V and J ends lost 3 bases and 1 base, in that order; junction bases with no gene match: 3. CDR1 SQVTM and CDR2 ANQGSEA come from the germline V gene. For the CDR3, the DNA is TGCAGCGTTGACGGGGGGAATTCCTACGAGCAGTACTTC. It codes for CSVDGGNSYEQYF.

The CDR3, as DNA: TGTGCCAGCAGCATGGGACTAGCGGGGATCACCGGGGAGCTGTTTTTT. Amino acids: CASSMGLAGITGELFF. V is TRBV9 and J is TRBJ2-2; 13 nucleotides align to TRBD2. The germline V gene encodes CDR1 SGDLS and CDR2 YYNGEE. The CDR3 spans 16 residues. Losses at the gene ends were 4 bases for V and 4 bases for J; bases not matched to a gene: 4.

The CDR3 region is CAISERQGVGRTDTQYF. The CDR3 DNA reads as TGTGCCATCAGTGAGCGACAGGGAGTGGGGAGGACAGATACGCAGTATTTT. The chain links TRBV10-3 to TRBJ2-3, with D possibly matching TRBD1 (7 bases). This CDR3 has 17 amino acids. The germline V gene has CDR1 ENHRY and CDR2 SYGVKD. V lost 2 bases and J lost 3, with 18 bases in between.

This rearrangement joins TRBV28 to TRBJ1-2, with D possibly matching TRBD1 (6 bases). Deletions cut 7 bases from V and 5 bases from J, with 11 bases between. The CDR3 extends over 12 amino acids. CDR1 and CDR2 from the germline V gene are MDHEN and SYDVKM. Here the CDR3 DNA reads TGTGCCAGCAACGGACAGACGTATGGCTACACCTTC. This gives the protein CASNGQTYGYTF.

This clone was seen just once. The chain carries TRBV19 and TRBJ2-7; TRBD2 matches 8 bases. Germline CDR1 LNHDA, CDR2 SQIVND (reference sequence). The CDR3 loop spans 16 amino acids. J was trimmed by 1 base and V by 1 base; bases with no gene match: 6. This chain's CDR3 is CASSIAGGARSYEQYF. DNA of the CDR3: TGTGCCAGTAGTATAGCGGGGGGGGCACGATCCTACGAGCAGTACTTC.

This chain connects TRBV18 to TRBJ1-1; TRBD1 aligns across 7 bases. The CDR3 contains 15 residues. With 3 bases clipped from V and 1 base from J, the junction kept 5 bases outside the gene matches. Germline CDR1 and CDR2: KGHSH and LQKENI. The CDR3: CASSPMTGPNTEAFF. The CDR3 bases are TGTGCCAGCTCACCTATGACAGGGCCGAACACTGAAGCTTTCTTT.

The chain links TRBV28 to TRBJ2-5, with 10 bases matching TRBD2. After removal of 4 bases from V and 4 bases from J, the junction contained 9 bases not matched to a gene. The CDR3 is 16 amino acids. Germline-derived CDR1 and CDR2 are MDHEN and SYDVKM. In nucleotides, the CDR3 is TGTGCCAGCAGTTCCCCCCGGGGACTAGCGCTAGAGACCCAGTACTTC. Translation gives CASSSPRGLALETQYF.

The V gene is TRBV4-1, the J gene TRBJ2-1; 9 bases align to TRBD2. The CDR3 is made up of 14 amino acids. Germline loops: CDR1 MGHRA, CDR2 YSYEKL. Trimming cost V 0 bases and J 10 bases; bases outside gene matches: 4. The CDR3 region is CASSQDAAGGEQFF. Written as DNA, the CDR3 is TGCGCCAGCAGCCAAGACGCTGCGGGAGGGGAGCAGTTCTTC.

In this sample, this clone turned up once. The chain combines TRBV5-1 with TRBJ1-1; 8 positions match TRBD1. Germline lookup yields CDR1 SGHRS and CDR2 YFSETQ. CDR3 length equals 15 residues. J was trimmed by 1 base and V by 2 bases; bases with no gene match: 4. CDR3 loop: CASSFGQGRNTEAFF. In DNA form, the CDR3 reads TGCGCCAGCAGCTTTGGACAGGGAAGGAACACTGAAGCTTTCTTT.

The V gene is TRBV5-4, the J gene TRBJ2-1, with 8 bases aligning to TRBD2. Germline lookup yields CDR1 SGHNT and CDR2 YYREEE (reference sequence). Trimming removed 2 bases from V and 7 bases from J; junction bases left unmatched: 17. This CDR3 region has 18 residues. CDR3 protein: CASSLGFGSGGGLNEQFF. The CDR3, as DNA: TGTGCCAGCAGCTTAGGATTTGGAAGCGGGGGAGGATTAAATGAGCAGTTCTTC.

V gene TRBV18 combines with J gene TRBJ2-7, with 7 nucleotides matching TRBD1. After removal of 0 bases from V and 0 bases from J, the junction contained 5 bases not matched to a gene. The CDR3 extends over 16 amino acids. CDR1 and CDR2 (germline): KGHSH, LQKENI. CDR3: CASSPPTGRPSYEQYF. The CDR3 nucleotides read TGTGCCAGCTCACCACCGACAGGGAGACCCTCCTACGAGCAGTACTTC. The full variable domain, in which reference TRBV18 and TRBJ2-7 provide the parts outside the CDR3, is NAGVMQNPRHLVRRRGQEARLRCSPMKGHSHVYWYRQLPEEGLKFMVYLQKENIIDESGMPKERFSAEFPKEGPSILRIQQVVRGDSAAYFCASSPPTGRPSYEQYFGPGTRLTVT.

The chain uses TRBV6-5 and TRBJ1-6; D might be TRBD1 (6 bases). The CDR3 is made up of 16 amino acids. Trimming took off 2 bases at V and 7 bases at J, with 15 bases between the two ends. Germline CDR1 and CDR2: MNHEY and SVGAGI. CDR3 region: CASSYGLWGGNSPLHF. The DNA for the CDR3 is TGTGCCAGCAGTTACGGGTTATGGGGGGGCAATTCACCCCTCCACTTT.

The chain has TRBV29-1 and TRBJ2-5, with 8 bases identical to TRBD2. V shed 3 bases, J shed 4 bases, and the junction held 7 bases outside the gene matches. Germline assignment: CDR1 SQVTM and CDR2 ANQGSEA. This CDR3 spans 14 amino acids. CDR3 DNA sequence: TGCAGCGTTGACGACTTGGCGGGAGGAGAGACCCAGTACTTC. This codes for CSVDDLAGGETQYF.

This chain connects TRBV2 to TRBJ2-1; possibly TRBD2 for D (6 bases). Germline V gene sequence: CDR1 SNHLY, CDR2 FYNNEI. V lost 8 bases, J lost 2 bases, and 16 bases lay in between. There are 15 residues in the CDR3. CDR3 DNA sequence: TGTGCCAGCGTCCTCGGGGGTCAAACCTACAATGAGCAGTTCTTC. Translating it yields CASVLGGQTYNEQFF. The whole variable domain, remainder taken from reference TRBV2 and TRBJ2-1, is EPEVTQTPSHQVTQMGQEVILRCVPISNHLYFYWYRQILGQKVEFLVSFYNNEISEKSEIFDDQFSVERPDGSNFTLKIRSTKLEDSAMYFCASVLGGQTYNEQFFGPGTRLTVL.

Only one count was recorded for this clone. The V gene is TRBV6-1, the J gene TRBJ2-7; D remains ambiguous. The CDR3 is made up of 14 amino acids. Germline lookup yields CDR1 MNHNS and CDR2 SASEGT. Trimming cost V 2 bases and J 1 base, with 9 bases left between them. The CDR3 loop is CASSERDISYEQYF. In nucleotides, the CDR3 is TGTGCCAGCAGTGAACGCGACATTTCCTACGAGCAGTACTTC.

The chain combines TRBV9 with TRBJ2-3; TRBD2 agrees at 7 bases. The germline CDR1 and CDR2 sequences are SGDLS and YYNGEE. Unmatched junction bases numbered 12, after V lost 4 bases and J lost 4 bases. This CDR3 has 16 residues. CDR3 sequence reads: CASSPRTRGSSDTQYF. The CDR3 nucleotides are TGTGCCAGCAGCCCAAGGACTAGGGGTAGTTCAGATACGCAGTATTTT.

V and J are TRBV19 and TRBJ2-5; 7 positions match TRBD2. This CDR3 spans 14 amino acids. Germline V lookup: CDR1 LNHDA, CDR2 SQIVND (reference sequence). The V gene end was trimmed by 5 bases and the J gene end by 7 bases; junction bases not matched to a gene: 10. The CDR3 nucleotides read TGTGCCAGTAGTCCAGGACCGCGGGGGAGGACCCAGTACTTC. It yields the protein CASSPGPRGRTQYF.

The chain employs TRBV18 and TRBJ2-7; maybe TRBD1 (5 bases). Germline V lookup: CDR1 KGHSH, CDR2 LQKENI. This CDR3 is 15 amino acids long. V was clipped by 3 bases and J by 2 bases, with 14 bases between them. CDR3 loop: CASSPVSRAAYEQYF. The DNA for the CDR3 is TGTGCCAGCTCACCCGTATCCAGGGCGGCCTACGAGCAGTACTTC. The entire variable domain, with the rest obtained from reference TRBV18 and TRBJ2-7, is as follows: NAGVMQNPRHLVRRRGQEARLRCSPMKGHSHVYWYRQLPEEGLKFMVYLQKENIIDESGMPKERFSAEFPKEGPSILRIQQVVRGDSAAYFCASSPVSRAAYEQYFGPGTRLTVT.

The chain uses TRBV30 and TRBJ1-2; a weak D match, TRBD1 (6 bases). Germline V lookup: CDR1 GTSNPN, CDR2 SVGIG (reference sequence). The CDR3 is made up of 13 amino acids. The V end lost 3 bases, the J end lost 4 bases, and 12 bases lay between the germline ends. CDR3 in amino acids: CAWRGGGGYGYTF. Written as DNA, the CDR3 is TGTGCCTGGAGGGGCGGGGGCGGCTATGGCTACACCTTC.

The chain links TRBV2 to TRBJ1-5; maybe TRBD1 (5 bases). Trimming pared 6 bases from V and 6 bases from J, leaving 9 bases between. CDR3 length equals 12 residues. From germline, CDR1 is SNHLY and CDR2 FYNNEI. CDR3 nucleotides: TGTGCCAGCAGCGATACAGGTCAGCCCCAGCATTTT. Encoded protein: CASSDTGQPQHF.

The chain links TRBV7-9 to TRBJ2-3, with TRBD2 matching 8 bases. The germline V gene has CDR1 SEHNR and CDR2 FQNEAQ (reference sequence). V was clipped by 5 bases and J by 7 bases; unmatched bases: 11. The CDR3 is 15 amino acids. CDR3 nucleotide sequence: TGTGCCAGCAGCCCAGTAGCGGGGATAACTTATACGCAGTATTTT. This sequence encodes CASSPVAGITYTQYF.